The 14 T cell receptor beta chains below were found in one sample sequenced in a study of T cells after yellow fever vaccination (dated by TCRdb to about 2019). Read against the paper, the sample's treatment or condition label means: live attenuated yellow fever vaccine strain. The receptor library was made with 5' RACE. Data came from an Illumina HiSeq 2500. TCRdb reanalyzed the raw reads on its own, using fastp at Q25 for trimming and MiXCR for clone calling, and kept in-frame beta chains. Rows matching on CDR3 protein sequence are summarized as one entry with the most common DNA and genes. This sample is represented by around 600,000 distinct CDR3 sequences; 10% to 15% of them were singletons. The ten largest clonotypes hold more than 13% of the sample. The specimen comprised PBMCs, sampled on the day of the yellow fever booster vaccination. The receptors were gathered from a man in his thirties or forties who received the YFV17D yellow fever vaccine.

The CDR3 reads CSAGLASSGANVLTF. For the CDR3, the DNA is TGCAGTGCGGGACTAGCGAGCTCTGGGGCCAACGTCCTGACTTTC. The rearrangement joins TRBV20-1 to TRBJ2-6; 10 bases are shared with TRBD2. CDR1 DFQATT and CDR2 SNEGSKA come from the germline V gene (reference sequence). The CDR3 has 15 amino acids. With 6 bases clipped from V and 0 bases from J, the junction kept 2 bases outside the gene matches.

This chain uses TRBV29-1 with TRBJ2-7; 9 nucleotides align to TRBD2. Germline CDR1 reads SQVTM; CDR2 reads ANQGSEA. The CDR3 has 13 residues. V trimming: 6 bases; J trimming: 3 bases; junction bases outside the gene matches: 6. Here the CDR3 reads CSVAAGGVYEQYF. The CDR3 DNA follows: TGCAGCGTAGCAGCGGGAGGCGTCTACGAGCAGTACTTC.

The CDR3 loop reads CASSAGLVNPEQYF. DNA of the CDR3: TGTGCCAGCAGTGCGGGACTAGTGAATCCCGAGCAGTACTTC. The rearrangement joins TRBV9 to TRBJ2-7; TRBD2 aligns across 8 bases. V dropped 5 bases and J dropped 6; count of bases not matched to a gene: 10. CDR3 size: 14 residues. Germline CDR1 and CDR2: SGDLS and YYNGEE. The whole variable domain, remainder taken from reference TRBV9 and TRBJ2-7, is DSGVTQTPKHLITATGQRVTLRCSPRSGDLSVYWYQQSLDQGLQFLIQYYNGEERAKGNILERFSAQQFPDLHSELNLSSLELGDSALYFCASSAGLVNPEQYFGPGTRLTVT.

The rearrangement links TRBV27 to TRBJ1-5; 7 bases align to TRBD1. The CDR3 totals 15 residues. V was pared by 6 bases and J by 5 bases, with 10 bases of the junction left unmatched. Germline V gene sequence: CDR1 MNHEY, CDR2 SMNVEV (reference sequence). CDR3 bases: TGTGCCAGCAGCGCGAACAGGGGACCCGATCAGCCCCAGCATTTT. It yields the protein CASSANRGPDQPQHF.

In its sample, this clonotype was seen many times. The chain combines TRBV15 with TRBJ2-6; 8 positions agree with TRBD1. The CDR3 consists of 16 residues. Losses at the gene ends were 2 bases for V and 2 bases for J; bases not matched to a gene: 2. Germline-derived CDR1 and CDR2 are LNHNV and YYDKDF (reference sequence). The CDR3 DNA sequence: TGTGCCACCAGCAGACAGACAGGGGCTGGGGCCAACGTCCTGACTTTC. Translation: CATSRQTGAGANVLTF.

This clonotype showed up just a few times. The V gene is TRBV29-1, the J gene TRBJ2-7; the match to TRBD1 covers 11 bases. V lost 6 bases to trimming and J lost 4 bases; unmatched junction nucleotides: 5. CDR3 length equals 13 residues. CDR1 is SQVTM, CDR2 ANQGSEA, per germline. The CDR3 is CSVRGQGVYEQYF. CDR3 in DNA: TGCAGCGTGCGGGGACAGGGGGTTTACGAGCAGTACTTC.

In its sample, this clonotype was seen a few times. J is TRBJ1-6 and V is TRBV20-1; tentatively, D is TRBD1 (6 bases). Trimming removed 7 bases at V and 7 bases at J, with 14 bases between. The CDR3 consists of 13 residues. Looked up from germline, CDR1 is DFQATT and CDR2 is SNEGSKA (reference sequence). The CDR3 reads CSVSQGLNSPLHF. CDR3 sequence (DNA): TGCAGTGTATCACAGGGTCTAAATTCACCCCTCCACTTT.

The CDR3 protein is CASSPWGRTNEQFF. The CDR3 DNA follows: TGTGCCAGCAGCCCCTGGGGGCGAACCAATGAGCAGTTCTTC. This sequence joins TRBV7-8 and TRBJ2-1, with D possibly TRBD1 on 6 matching bases. Looked up from germline, CDR1 is SGHVS and CDR2 is FQNEAQ. Trimming removed 5 bases from V and 6 bases from J, with 14 bases in between. The CDR3 spans 14 residues.

A few counts support this clonotype. The J gene is TRBJ2-7, the V gene TRBV7-9; 9 bases align to TRBD2. Germline V gene sequence: CDR1 SEHNR, CDR2 FQNEAQ (reference sequence). V was pared by 4 bases and J by 7 bases, with 11 bases of the junction left unmatched. The length of the CDR3 is 15 residues. The CDR3 here is CASSSTTGLAREQYF. CDR3 nucleotides: TGTGCCAGCAGCTCAACGACGGGACTAGCCCGGGAGCAGTACTTC.

This clonotype came up a few times. The chain couples TRBV7-2 to TRBJ2-1; no firm D call. This CDR3 is built from 15 residues. V was clipped by 6 bases and J by 8 bases, with 20 bases between them. Germline V gene lookup returns CDR1 SGHTA and CDR2 FQGNSA. The CDR3 is CASRVWSSTSDEQFF. The CDR3, as DNA: TGTGCCAGCAGGGTATGGTCAAGCACCTCCGATGAGCAGTTCTTC.

This chain uses TRBV28 with TRBJ2-5; D is possibly TRBD1 or TRBD2 (6 bases each). The CDR3 spans 16 residues. Deletions cut 6 bases from V and 0 bases from J, with 17 bases between. Germline V gene sequence: CDR1 MDHEN, CDR2 SYDVKM. The CDR3: CASSGGGLGYQETQYF. As DNA, the CDR3 is TGTGCCAGCAGCGGAGGGGGACTGGGGTACCAAGAGACCCAGTACTTC.

The gene calls are TRBV28 and TRBJ2-1; D uncertain. V was shortened by 6 bases and J by 4 bases, with 13 bases between the two germline ends. CDR3 length equals 14 residues. The germline V gene encodes CDR1 MDHEN and CDR2 SYDVKM. CDR3 nucleotides: TGTGCCAGCAGCTCACCCGAACCATACAATGAGCAGTTCTTC. Amino acids: CASSSPEPYNEQFF.

The gene calls are TRBV9 and TRBJ1-5; a possible D gene is TRBD1 (6 bases). V was trimmed by 0 bases and J by 3 bases, leaving 7 bases between them. The CDR3 covers 14 residues. The V gene's germline CDR1 is SGDLS and CDR2 YYNGEE. CDR3 sequence: CASSVGDINQPQHF. The CDR3 coding sequence is TGTGCCAGCAGCGTAGGGGACATCAATCAGCCCCAGCATTTT.

This chain links TRBV30 with TRBJ2-3; 8 positions match TRBD1. V gave up 2 bases and J gave up 14 bases; unmatched junction bases: 9. This CDR3 has 12 amino acids. Looked up from germline, CDR1 is GTSNPN and CDR2 is SVGIG (reference sequence). DNA of the CDR3: TGTGCCTGGAGTCCCCGATCGGACAGGGTGTATTTT. Residues: CAWSPRSDRVYF.